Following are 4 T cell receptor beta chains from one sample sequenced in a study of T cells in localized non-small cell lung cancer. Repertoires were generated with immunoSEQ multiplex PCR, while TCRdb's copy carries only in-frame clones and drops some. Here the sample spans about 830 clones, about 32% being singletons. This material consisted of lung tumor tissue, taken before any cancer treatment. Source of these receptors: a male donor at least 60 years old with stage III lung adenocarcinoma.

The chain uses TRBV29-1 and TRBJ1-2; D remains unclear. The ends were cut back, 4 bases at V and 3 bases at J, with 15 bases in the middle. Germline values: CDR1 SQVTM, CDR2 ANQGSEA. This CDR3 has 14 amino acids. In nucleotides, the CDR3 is TGCAGCGTTGTAATCCCAGGCCGAGACTATGGCTACACCTTC. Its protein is CSVVIPGRDYGYTF.

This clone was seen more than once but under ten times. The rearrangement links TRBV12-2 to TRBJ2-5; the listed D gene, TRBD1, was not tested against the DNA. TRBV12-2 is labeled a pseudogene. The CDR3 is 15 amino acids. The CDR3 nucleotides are TGTGCAAGTCGCTTAGCCCGACGACAGGGTGAGACCCAGTACTTC. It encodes CASRLARRQGETQYF.

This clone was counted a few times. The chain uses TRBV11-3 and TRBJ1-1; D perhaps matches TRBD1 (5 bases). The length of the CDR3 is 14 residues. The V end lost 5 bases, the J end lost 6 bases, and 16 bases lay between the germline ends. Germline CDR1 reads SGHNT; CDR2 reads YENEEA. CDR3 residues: CASSQAVRDPEAFF. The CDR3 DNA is TGTGCCAGCAGCCAAGCCGTAAGGGACCCTGAAGCTTTCTTT. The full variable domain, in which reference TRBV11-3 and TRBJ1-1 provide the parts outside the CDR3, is EAGVVQSPRYKIIEKKQPVAFWCNPISGHNTLYWYLQNLGQGPELLIRYENEEAVDDSQLPKDRFSAERLKGVDSTLKIQPAELGDSAVYLCASSQAVRDPEAFFGQGTRLTVV.

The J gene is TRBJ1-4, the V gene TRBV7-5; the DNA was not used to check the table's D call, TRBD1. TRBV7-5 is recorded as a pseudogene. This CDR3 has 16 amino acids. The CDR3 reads CASSSRPQGAHEKLFF. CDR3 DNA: TGTGCCAGCAGCTCCCGCCCCCAGGGGGCGCATGAAAAACTGTTTTTT.